Below, one T cell receptor beta chain is given with its context. In the original processing: Counts of nucleated cells, estimated from reference gene primer amplification, were obtained. Assay: immunoSEQ multiplex PCR; the TCRdb copy retains only in-frame clones and omits some. The V and J calls and clone size come from that table; D and trimming were worked out from the DNA. Here the sample spans approximately 300,000 clones, approximately 90% being singletons. The V segment lost 2 bases and the J segment 3 bases; nucleotides outside the gene matches: 3. Germline values: CDR1 MNHEY, CDR2 SMNVEV (reference sequence). This CDR3 comprises 16 residues. It was during active infection that Seattle patients were enrolled and then longitudinally followed. This sample stems from a study of blood T cell repertoires in COVID-19. Across the study: The origin of the acute and convalescent COVID-19 samples was the United States, Italy and Spain. T cells, B-cell-depleted T cells, or PBMCs provided the cDNA or gDNA that served as material.

The chain is built from TRBV27 and TRBJ2-1; the match to TRBD2 covers 11 bases. The source is a woman in her 30s with COVID-19, enrolled during active disease. Sequenced input: peripheral blood. The CDR3 sequence is CASSLATSGNYNEQFF. The DNA for the CDR3 is TGTGCCAGCAGTTTAGCGACTAGCGGGAACTACAATGAGCAGTTCTTC.